A single sample is the source of the 18 T cell receptor beta chains below, sequenced in a study of cytomegalovirus exposure and HLA in healthy donors. The PCR employed 60 Vbeta primers together with 13 Jbeta primers. Method: immunoSEQ multiplex PCR; TCRdb's copy keeps in-frame clones and lacks some. The table lists some 220,000 clones, around 80% of them singletons. The sequenced sample was PBMCs. The receptors here all came from a woman aged 40 to 50 in good health and CMV-seronegative.

This chain uses TRBV27 with TRBJ1-2, with D tentatively TRBD1 (6 bases). V lost 8 bases and J 5 bases, leaving 15 bases between the germline ends. The CDR3 has 13 residues. Germline V gene data show CDR1 as MNHEY and CDR2 as SMNVEV (reference sequence). The CDR3 DNA sequence: TGTGCCAGCGGGCGACAGACAGGATATGGCTACACCTTC. The encoded protein is CASGRQTGYGYTF.

This clone appeared once. The chain uses TRBV9 and TRBJ2-7; the match to TRBD1 covers 9 bases. The CDR3 is made up of 13 amino acids. Per the germline V gene, CDR1 is SGDLS and CDR2 is YYNGEE. The J segment lost 7 bases and the V segment lost 4 bases, leaving 6 bases of the junction unmatched. The CDR3 nucleotides read TGTGCCAGCAGCCGGACAGGGGCGAGGGAGCAGTACTTC. Amino acids: CASSRTGAREQYF.

The rearrangement links TRBV9 to TRBJ1-1; unclear D gene. Trimming pared 0 bases from V and 1 base from J, leaving 7 bases between. The germline CDR1 and CDR2 sequences are SGDLS and YYNGEE. CDR3 size: 14 residues. The CDR3 bases are TGTGCCAGCAGCGTAGGGCAGAAGAACACTGAAGCTTTCTTT. Translating it yields CASSVGQKNTEAFF.

CDR3 in amino acids: CASSQGAPSGNTIYF. In DNA form, the CDR3 reads TGTGCCAGTTCTCAGGGGGCACCGAGTGGAAACACCATATATTTT. The chain recombines TRBV19 with TRBJ1-3, with TRBD1 matching over 8 bases. Germline CDR1 and CDR2: LNHDA and SQIVND (reference sequence). V was pared by 8 bases and J by 3 bases, with 9 bases of the junction left unmatched. This CDR3 has 15 amino acids.

This clone has a single count. The chain combines TRBV7-3 with TRBJ2-7, with a tentative D call TRBD1 (6 bases). With 5 bases removed from V and 2 bases from J, the gap between germline ends came to 16 bases. Germline CDR1 is SGHTA and CDR2 is FQGTGA. This CDR3 has 15 amino acids. The CDR3: CASSPGLGAPYEQYF. DNA of the CDR3: TGTGCCAGCAGCCCCGGGTTGGGGGCCCCCTACGAGCAGTACTTC.

Written as DNA, the CDR3 is TGCAGCGCTGACTCGACAGGGGGAAACTATGGCTACACCTTC. It yields the protein CSADSTGGNYGYTF. The chain uses TRBV29-1 and TRBJ1-2; 9 bases are a match to TRBD1. The CDR3 contains 14 residues. The germline CDR1 and CDR2 sequences are SQVTM and ANQGSEA. The junction had 8 bases not matched to a gene; V was cut back by 7 bases and J by 2 bases. The variable domain in full, completed from reference TRBV29-1 and TRBJ1-2, reads SAVISQKPSRDICQRGTSLTIQCQVDSQVTMMFWYRQQPGQSLTLIATANQGSEATYESGFVIDKFPISRPNLTFSTLTVSNMSPEDSSIYLCSADSTGGNYGYTFGSGTRLTVV.

The chain uses TRBV29-1 and TRBJ2-3; 15 bases fit TRBD2. The germline V gene has CDR1 SQVTM and CDR2 ANQGSEA. The CDR3 has 17 amino acids. The V gene end was trimmed by 4 bases and the J gene end by 4 bases; junction bases not matched to a gene: 9. Here the CDR3 reads CSVAGGLAGGPPDTQYF. CDR3 in DNA: TGCAGCGTTGCAGGGGGACTAGCGGGGGGCCCGCCAGATACGCAGTATTTT.

This sequence joins TRBV4-3 and TRBJ2-5, with TRBD2 as a possible D gene (6 bases). The V end was cut by 2 bases, the J end by 2 bases, with 15 bases between. Germline V gives CDR1 LGHNA, CDR2 YSLEER. This CDR3 has 16 amino acids. The CDR3 protein is CASSQNGGVWQETQYF. CDR3 DNA sequence: TGCGCCAGCAGCCAAAATGGAGGGGTGTGGCAAGAGACCCAGTACTTC.

This clone was counted between two and nine times. The rearrangement links TRBV5-6 to TRBJ1-4; a possible D gene is TRBD1 (5 bases). This CDR3 region has 16 residues. Trimming stripped 5 bases from V and 8 bases from J, with 22 bases between. Germline V lookup: CDR1 SGHDT, CDR2 YYEEEE. The CDR3 loop reads CASSLRPGLWGEKLFF. The CDR3 DNA sequence: TGTGCCAGCAGTTTGAGGCCGGGACTATGGGGCGAAAAACTGTTTTTT.

This sequence joins TRBV7-9 and TRBJ2-2; 8 nucleotides line up with TRBD2. Germline lookup yields CDR1 SEHNR and CDR2 FQNEAQ (reference sequence). The CDR3 runs to 16 residues. The J segment lost 3 bases and the V segment lost 5 bases, leaving 8 bases of the junction unmatched. The CDR3 DNA reads as TGTGCCAGCAGCCCCCCGGGGGGGCGGGACACCGGGGAGCTGTTTTTT. It encodes CASSPPGGRDTGELFF.

This rearrangement joins TRBV27 to TRBJ1-3, with TRBD1 matching over 9 bases. Germline V gene lookup returns CDR1 MNHEY and CDR2 SMNVEV (reference sequence). The V and J ends lost 4 bases and 6 bases, in that order; junction bases with no gene match: 10. The CDR3 covers 16 residues. CDR3 loop: CASSSRATGGINTIYF. In DNA, the CDR3 is TGTGCCAGCAGTTCCCGCGCGACAGGGGGAATAAACACCATATATTTT.

The CDR3 DNA follows: TGTGCCAGCAGCCAAATTTTCGGACAGGGCTACGAGCAGTACTTC. Translation: CASSQIFGQGYEQYF. The rearrangement uses TRBV4-2 and TRBJ2-7; 8 positions match TRBD1. In germline, CDR1 is LGHNA, CDR2 YNFKEQ. This CDR3 comprises 15 residues. Trimming removed 2 bases from V and 3 bases from J; junction bases left unmatched: 6.

The CDR3 sequence is CASSPRERFNEKLFF. Written as DNA, the CDR3 is TGTGCCAGCAGCCCACGGGAGAGATTTAATGAAAAACTGTTTTTT. The V call is TRBV9, the J call TRBJ1-4; D remains unclear. CDR1 is SGDLS, CDR2 YYNGEE, per germline. This CDR3 has 15 amino acids. Between the trimmed V and J ends, which lost 4 bases and 4 bases, there was a span of 14 bases.

J is TRBJ2-2 and V is TRBV5-1; D gene unclear. The V end lost 1 base, the J end lost 5 bases, and 12 bases lay between the germline ends. The CDR3 spans 15 residues. Germline V lookup: CDR1 SGHRS, CDR2 YFSETQ. DNA for the CDR3: TGCGCCAGCAGCTTGCGCGTGATCATGACCGGGGAGCTGTTTTTT. Translation gives CASSLRVIMTGELFF.

The rearrangement joins TRBV5-1 to TRBJ1-1; 8 nucleotides align to TRBD1. Trimming took 0 bases from V and 7 from J; bases not matched to a gene: 2. The CDR3 is 13 amino acids. Germline V lookup: CDR1 SGHRS, CDR2 YFSETQ. The chain's CDR3 is CASSLGTGFEAFF. In DNA, the CDR3 is TGCGCCAGCAGCTTGGGGACAGGGTTTGAAGCTTTCTTT.

The chain uses TRBV9 and TRBJ2-3; TRBD2 matches at 8 bases. CDR3 length equals 16 residues. CDR1 is SGDLS, CDR2 YYNGEE, per germline. The junction had 7 bases not matched to a gene; V was cut back by 0 bases and J by 4 bases. This CDR3 reads CASSVAWTGGSDTQYF. CDR3 in DNA: TGTGCCAGCAGCGTAGCTTGGACGGGGGGGTCAGATACGCAGTATTTT. Supplemented by reference TRBV9 and TRBJ2-3, the full variable domain reads DSGVTQTPKHLITATGQRVTLRCSPRSGDLSVYWYQQSLDQGLQFLIQYYNGEERAKGNILERFSAQQFPDLHSELNLSSLELGDSALYFCASSVAWTGGSDTQYFGPGTRLTVL.

V is TRBV7-8 and J is TRBJ1-5, with D possibly being TRBD1 (5 bases). The CDR3 contains 16 residues. V lost 5 bases to trimming and J lost 2 bases, with 16 bases between them. From germline, CDR1 is SGHVS and CDR2 FQNEAQ. The CDR3 DNA reads as TGTGCCAGCAGCCACCGTCGGGGGGATCGCAATCAGCCCCAGCATTTT. Translated, it gives CASSHRRGDRNQPQHF.

This chain joins TRBV5-4 and TRBJ1-2; 9 bases are shared with TRBD1. The junction had 5 bases not matched to a gene; V was cut back by 2 bases and J by 6 bases. CDR3 length equals 14 residues. CDR1 and CDR2 (germline): SGHNT, YYREEE (reference sequence). DNA of the CDR3: TGTGCCAGCAGCTTTGGGACAGGGAAGGATGGCTACACCTTC. It codes for CASSFGTGKDGYTF.